These 8 T cell receptor beta chains came from one sample sequenced in a study of T cell changes during pregnancy in multiple sclerosis. Data came from immunoSEQ multiplex PCR; TCRdb stores just in-frame clones and leaves some out. The sample holds some 50,000 clones; about 95% are singletons and the top ten take 5.9%. The source material was CD8+ T cells from peripheral blood mononuclear cells, sampled in the first trimester of pregnancy. The receptors originated from a female donor with multiple sclerosis, enrolled in a pregnancy study.

The chain carries TRBV9 and TRBJ2-7, with D possibly being TRBD1 (6 bases). Germline values: CDR1 SGDLS, CDR2 YYNGEE. The CDR3 is 13 residues long. V was shortened by 0 bases and J by 3 bases, with 7 bases between the two germline ends. The CDR3 sequence: CASSVGDNYEQYF. The CDR3 DNA reads TGTGCCAGCAGCGTAGGGGACAACTACGAGCAGTACTTC.

The V call is TRBV30, the J call TRBJ2-1; 9 nucleotides match TRBD1. J lost 8 bases, V lost 4 bases, and 9 bases had no gene match. CDR1 and CDR2 (germline): GTSNPN, SVGIG (reference sequence). This CDR3 has 14 amino acids. CDR3 protein: CAWTSGQGTYEQFF. In nucleotides, the CDR3 is TGTGCCTGGACTTCGGGACAGGGAACCTATGAGCAGTTCTTC.

The chain has TRBV14 and TRBJ2-7; 8 nucleotides match TRBD2. The CDR3 is made up of 12 amino acids. Germline CDR1 SGHDN, CDR2 FVKESK. Germline trimming cut 4 bases from V and 6 bases from J; bases unmatched to any gene: 2. The CDR3 sequence is CASSPGRGEQYF. Here the CDR3 DNA reads TGTGCCAGCAGCCCCGGGAGGGGCGAGCAGTACTTC.

The CDR3 loop reads CASSSGLAGVGETQYF. The CDR3 DNA reads as TGTGCCAGCAGCTCGGGACTAGCGGGAGTCGGGGAGACCCAGTACTTC. This chain links TRBV7-9 with TRBJ2-5, with 14 nucleotides matching TRBD2. The CDR3 is 16 residues long. Germline V gives CDR1 SEHNR, CDR2 FQNEAQ (reference sequence). The V and J ends lost 4 bases and 5 bases, in that order; junction bases with no gene match: 6.

V gene TRBV6-4 combines with J gene TRBJ1-2, with a possible D match to TRBD1 (6 bases). The CDR3 covers 14 residues. CDR1 and CDR2 (germline): MRHNA, SNTAGT. Trimming took 7 bases from V and 4 from J, leaving 16 bases between them. The CDR3 protein is CASKPAGTTYGYTF. CDR3 sequence (DNA): TGTGCCAGCAAGCCTGCCGGGACAACCTATGGCTACACCTTC.

The gene calls are TRBV27 and TRBJ2-7; D possibly corresponds to TRBD1 (6 bases). V lost 6 bases and J 3 bases, leaving 18 bases between the germline ends. Germline V lookup: CDR1 MNHEY, CDR2 SMNVEV (reference sequence). The length of the CDR3 is 15 residues. This CDR3 is CASSLHQGTLYEQYF. The CDR3 DNA follows: TGTGCCAGCAGCCTCCATCAGGGGACACTCTACGAGCAGTACTTC.

The gene calls are TRBV30 and TRBJ2-2; 13 bases are a match to TRBD2. The ends lost 4 bases at V and 0 bases at J; junction bases unmatched: 8. Germline V gene data show CDR1 as GTSNPN and CDR2 as SVGIG (reference sequence). The CDR3 totals 18 residues. This CDR3 is CAWMGLAGLSPNTGELFF. The CDR3 DNA reads as TGTGCCTGGATGGGACTAGCGGGACTATCTCCGAACACCGGGGAGCTGTTTTTT.

The sample holds many counts of this clone. The genes are TRBV7-9 and TRBJ2-7; 10 bases line up with TRBD2. CDR1 is SEHNR, CDR2 FQNEAQ, per germline (reference sequence). The V gene end was trimmed by 4 bases and the J gene end by 6 bases; junction bases not matched to a gene: 6. The CDR3 is 14 residues long. The CDR3, as DNA: TGTGCCAGCAGCTCCCCGGGACTAGCGAGCGAGCAGTACTTC. As protein: CASSSPGLASEQYF.